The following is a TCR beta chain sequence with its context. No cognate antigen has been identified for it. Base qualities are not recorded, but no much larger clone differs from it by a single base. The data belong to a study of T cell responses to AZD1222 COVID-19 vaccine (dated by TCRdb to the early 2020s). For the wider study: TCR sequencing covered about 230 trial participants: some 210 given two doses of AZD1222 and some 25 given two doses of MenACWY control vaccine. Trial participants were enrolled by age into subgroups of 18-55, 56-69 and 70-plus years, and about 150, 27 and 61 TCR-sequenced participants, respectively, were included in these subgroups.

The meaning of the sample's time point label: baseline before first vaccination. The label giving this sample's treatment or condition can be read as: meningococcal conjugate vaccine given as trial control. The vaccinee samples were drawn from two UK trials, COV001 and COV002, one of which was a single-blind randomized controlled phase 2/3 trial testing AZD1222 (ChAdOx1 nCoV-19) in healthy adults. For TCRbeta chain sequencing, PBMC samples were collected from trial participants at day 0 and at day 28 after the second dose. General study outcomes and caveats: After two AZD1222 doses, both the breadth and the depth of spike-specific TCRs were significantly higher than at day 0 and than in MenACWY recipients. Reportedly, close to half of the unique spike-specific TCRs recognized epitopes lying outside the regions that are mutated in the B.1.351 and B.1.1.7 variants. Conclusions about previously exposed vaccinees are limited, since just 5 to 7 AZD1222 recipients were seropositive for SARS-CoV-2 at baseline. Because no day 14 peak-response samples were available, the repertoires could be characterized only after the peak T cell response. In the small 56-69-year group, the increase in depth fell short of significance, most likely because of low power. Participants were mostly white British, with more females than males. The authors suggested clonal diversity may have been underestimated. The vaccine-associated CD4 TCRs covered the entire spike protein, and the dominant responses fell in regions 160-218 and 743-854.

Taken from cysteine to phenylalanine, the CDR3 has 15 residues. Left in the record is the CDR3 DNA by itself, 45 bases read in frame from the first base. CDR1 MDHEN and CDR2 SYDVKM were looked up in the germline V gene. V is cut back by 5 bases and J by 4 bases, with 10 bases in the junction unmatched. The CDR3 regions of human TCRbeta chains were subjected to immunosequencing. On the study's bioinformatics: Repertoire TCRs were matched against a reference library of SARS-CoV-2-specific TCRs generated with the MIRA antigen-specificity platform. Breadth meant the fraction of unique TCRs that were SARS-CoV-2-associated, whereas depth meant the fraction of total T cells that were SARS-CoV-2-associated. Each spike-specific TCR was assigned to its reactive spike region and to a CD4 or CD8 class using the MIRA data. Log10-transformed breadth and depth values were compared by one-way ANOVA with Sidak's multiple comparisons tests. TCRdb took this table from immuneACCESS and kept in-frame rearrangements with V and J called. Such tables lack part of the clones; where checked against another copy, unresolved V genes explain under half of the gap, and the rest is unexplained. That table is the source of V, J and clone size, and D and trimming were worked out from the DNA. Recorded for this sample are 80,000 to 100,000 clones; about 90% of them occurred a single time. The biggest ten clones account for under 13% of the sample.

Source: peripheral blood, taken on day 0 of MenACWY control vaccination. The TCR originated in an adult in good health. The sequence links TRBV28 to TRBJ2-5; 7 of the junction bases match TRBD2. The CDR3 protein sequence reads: CASSPSWGGGETQYF. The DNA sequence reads TGTGCCAGCAGTCCCTCGTGGGGCGGGGGAGAGACCCAGTACTTC.